What follows are 17 T cell receptor beta chains derived from one specimen sequenced in a study of CD8+ T cells in alopecia areata. The authors extracted RNA and reverse transcribed it into cDNA as the sequencing template. Libraries were prepared by immunoSEQ multiplex PCR; TCRdb keeps only in-frame clonotypes and omits some of them. The profile shows over 150,000 clones, around 60% of them singletons. As for treatment: oral pan-JAK inhibitor, 5-10 mg twice daily. The sequenced sample was CD4+ T cells sorted from blood, obtained at week 4, from a patient treated with tofacitinib. The source of these receptors is a human donor with alopecia areata.

The chain links TRBV27 to TRBJ2-2; D not certain. Germline V gene sequence: CDR1 MNHEY, CDR2 SMNVEV (reference sequence). The CDR3 is made up of 18 amino acids. The germline V and J ends were trimmed by 4 bases and 0 bases, with 18 bases remaining between them. This CDR3 is CASSSFPGRSANTGELFF. CDR3 DNA: TGTGCCAGCAGTTCATTTCCGGGCCGGTCGGCGAACACCGGGGAGCTGTTTTTT.

The chain employs TRBV6-5 and TRBJ2-5, with D perhaps assigned TRBD1 or TRBD2 (5 bases each). Germline V gives CDR1 MNHEY, CDR2 SVGAGI. The CDR3 is 16 amino acids. V lost 2 bases and J lost 3, with 16 bases in between. CDR3 in amino acids: CASSYRAGTGKETQYF. The CDR3 DNA sequence: TGTGCCAGCAGTTACAGAGCCGGGACGGGAAAAGAGACCCAGTACTTC.

This rearrangement joins TRBV27 to TRBJ2-1, with 8 nucleotides matching TRBD2. In germline, CDR1 is MNHEY, CDR2 SMNVEV (reference sequence). Trimming cost V 5 bases and J 6 bases; bases outside gene matches: 9. The CDR3 runs 15 residues. The CDR3 sequence: CASSVTRTSSNEQFF. The DNA for the CDR3 is TGTGCCAGCAGTGTCACTCGGACTAGCTCCAATGAGCAGTTCTTC.

The chain links TRBV10-3 to TRBJ2-5; 10 bases map to TRBD2. Trimming cost V 10 bases and J 2 bases; bases outside gene matches: 4. Germline V gene data show CDR1 as ENHRY and CDR2 as SYGVKD. The CDR3 is 13 residues long. The CDR3, as DNA: TGTGCCACGCGGACTAGCGGACAAGAGACCCAGTACTTC. Its protein is CATRTSGQETQYF.

This sequence joins TRBV15 and TRBJ2-7, with D possibly TRBD2 on 6 matching bases. The CDR3 has 13 residues. Germline CDR1 and CDR2: LNHNV and YYDKDF (reference sequence). V lost 0 bases and J lost 7, with 10 bases in between. The DNA for the CDR3 is TGTGCCACCAGCAGAGATGTGGCGGGGGAGCAGTACTTC. It is translated as CATSRDVAGEQYF.

V is TRBV4-1 and J is TRBJ2-6, with D possibly matching TRBD1 (5 bases). CDR1 is MGHRA and CDR2 is YSYEKL in the germline V gene. V lost 5 bases to trimming and J lost 0 bases, with 14 bases between them. The CDR3 is 17 amino acids. The CDR3 sequence is CASSYRLTDSGANVLTF. Written as DNA, the CDR3 is TGCGCCAGCAGCTATAGACTGACAGACTCTGGGGCCAACGTCCTGACTTTC.

The table lists this clone with a few counts. This chain links TRBV29-1 with TRBJ1-1; D is uncertain. Germline V gives CDR1 SQVTM, CDR2 ANQGSEA. This CDR3 has 12 amino acids. V lost 1 base and J lost 5, with 8 bases in between. The chain's CDR3 is CSVEGGTTEAFF. The DNA of the CDR3 is TGCAGCGTTGAAGGGGGTACGACTGAAGCTTTCTTT.

This clone was observed a handful of times. Other DNA sequences of this sample code for an identical CDR3. The rearrangement joins TRBV30 to TRBJ1-1, with D perhaps TRBD1 (5 bases). Trimming left V 1 base short and J 5 bases short, with 8 bases between. CDR1 and CDR2 (germline): GTSNPN, SVGIG (reference sequence). The CDR3 runs 12 residues. The CDR3 protein is CAWSGRGTEAFF. In DNA form, the CDR3 reads TGTGCCTGGAGTGGCCGGGGGACTGAAGCTTTCTTT.

The CDR3 bases are TGCAGCGTTTTGGGAGGGACCGGTCAGCCCCAGCATTTT. Translation: CSVLGGTGQPQHF. The chain carries TRBV29-1 and TRBJ1-5; D may be TRBD1 (5 bases). CDR1 is SQVTM, CDR2 ANQGSEA, per germline. This CDR3 has 13 amino acids. Trimming shortened V by 5 bases and J by 6 bases, and 14 bases separated the two germline ends.

This clone turned up a few times. The J gene is TRBJ2-7, the V gene TRBV5-1; 13 bases align to TRBD2. Germline CDR1 and CDR2: SGHRS and YFSETQ. There are 17 residues in the CDR3. V was clipped by 0 bases and J by 0 bases; unmatched bases: 3. The CDR3 sequence is CASSLGLAGGPSYEQYF. In nucleotides, the CDR3 is TGCGCCAGCAGCTTGGGACTAGCGGGAGGTCCCTCCTACGAGCAGTACTTC.

This rearrangement joins TRBV5-4 to TRBJ2-2; D is perhaps TRBD1 or TRBD2 (5 bases each). This CDR3 spans 15 amino acids. Trimming removed 0 bases from V and 4 bases from J, with 10 bases in between. The germline CDR1 and CDR2 sequences are SGHNT and YYREEE (reference sequence). The chain's CDR3 is CASSLVGDLTGELFF. Written as DNA, the CDR3 is TGTGCCAGCAGCTTGGTAGGGGACCTCACCGGGGAGCTGTTTTTT.

This clone has just one count. The chain links TRBV30 to TRBJ2-1, with 12 bases that match TRBD2. Germline lookup yields CDR1 GTSNPN and CDR2 SVGIG (reference sequence). This CDR3 is built from 14 residues. Trimming at V came to 4 bases and at J to 7 bases, leaving 5 bases not matched to a gene. The CDR3 reads CAWTRTSGTNEQFF. CDR3 DNA sequence: TGTGCCTGGACTAGGACTAGCGGGACAAATGAGCAGTTCTTC.

The rearrangement uses TRBV19 and TRBJ2-5; no firm D call. Germline V gene data show CDR1 as LNHDA and CDR2 as SQIVND (reference sequence). The V and J ends lost 2 bases and 4 bases respectively, with 14 bases between them. This CDR3 is built from 15 residues. The CDR3 sequence is CASSINSQLRETQYF. Written as DNA, the CDR3 is TGTGCCAGTAGTATAAACAGCCAGCTACGAGAGACCCAGTACTTC.

The rearrangement links TRBV2 to TRBJ2-5; no clear D. The CDR3 is 14 amino acids. Trimming took off 6 bases at V and 4 bases at J, with 15 bases between the two ends. Germline assignment: CDR1 SNHLY and CDR2 FYNNEI. The DNA of the CDR3 is TGTGCCAGCAGCGCTAATGGTGGTGGAGAGACCCAGTACTTC. It encodes CASSANGGGETQYF.

V is TRBV23-1 and J is TRBJ2-1; 10 bases are a match to TRBD2. TRBV23-1 is an ORF, and what it does is uncertain. V was clipped by 2 bases and J by 4 bases; unmatched bases: 2. This CDR3 has 15 residues. CDR3 sequence (DNA): TGCGCCAGCAGTCAACCGACTAGCGGGTACAATGAGCAGTTCTTC. It yields the protein CASSQPTSGYNEQFF.

The V call is TRBV18, the J call TRBJ1-5, with D tentatively TRBD1 (6 bases). Germline V gene lookup returns CDR1 KGHSH and CDR2 LQKENI. V was clipped by 4 bases and J by 4 bases, with 11 bases between them. The CDR3 runs 14 residues. CDR3 region: CASSLNDRNQPQHF. The CDR3 nucleotides read TGTGCCAGCTCACTCAATGACAGGAATCAGCCCCAGCATTTT.

This clone was counted between two and nine times. This chain connects TRBV7-2 to TRBJ2-1, with 10 nucleotides matching TRBD2. Germline CDR1 is SGHTA and CDR2 is FQGNSA. This CDR3 is 18 amino acids long. With V trimmed by 1 base and J by 2 bases, 8 bases remained unmatched. The CDR3 nucleotides read TGTGCCAGCAGCTTAGTTTCGGGAGGACTAGCGGCCTACAATGAGCAGTTCTTC. Protein sequence: CASSLVSGGLAAYNEQFF.